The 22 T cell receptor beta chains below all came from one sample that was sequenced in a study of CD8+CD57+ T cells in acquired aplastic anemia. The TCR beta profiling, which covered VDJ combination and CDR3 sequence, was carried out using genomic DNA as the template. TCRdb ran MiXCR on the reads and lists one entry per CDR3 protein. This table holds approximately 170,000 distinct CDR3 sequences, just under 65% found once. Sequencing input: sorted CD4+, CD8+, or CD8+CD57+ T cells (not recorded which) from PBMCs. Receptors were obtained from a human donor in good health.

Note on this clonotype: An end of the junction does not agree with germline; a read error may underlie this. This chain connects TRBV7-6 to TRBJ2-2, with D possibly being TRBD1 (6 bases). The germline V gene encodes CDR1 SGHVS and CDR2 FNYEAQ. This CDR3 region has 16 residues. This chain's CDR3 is CASTLIGSGVTGELFF. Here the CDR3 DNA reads TGTGCCAGCACCTTAATAGGTTCAGGGGTGACCGGGGAGCTGTTTTTT.

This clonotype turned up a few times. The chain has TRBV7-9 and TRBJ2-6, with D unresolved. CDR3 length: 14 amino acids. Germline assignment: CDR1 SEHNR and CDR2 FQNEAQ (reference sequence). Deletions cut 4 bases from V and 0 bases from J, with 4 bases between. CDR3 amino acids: CASSSSSGANVLTF. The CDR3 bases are TGTGCCAGCAGCTCTAGCTCTGGGGCCAACGTCCTGACTTTC.

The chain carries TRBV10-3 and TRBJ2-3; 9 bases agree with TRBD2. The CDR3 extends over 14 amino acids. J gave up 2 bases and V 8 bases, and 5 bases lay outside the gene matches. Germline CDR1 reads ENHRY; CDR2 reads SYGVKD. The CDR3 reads CAIVAGGLTDTQYF. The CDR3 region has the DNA TGTGCCATCGTCGCGGGGGGGCTCACAGATACGCAGTATTTT.

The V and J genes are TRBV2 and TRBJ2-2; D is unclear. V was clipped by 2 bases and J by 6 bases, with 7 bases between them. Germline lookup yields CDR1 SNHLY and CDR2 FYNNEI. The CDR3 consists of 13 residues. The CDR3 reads CASSETGAGELFF. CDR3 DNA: TGTGCCAGCAGTGAAACTGGCGCCGGGGAGCTGTTTTTT. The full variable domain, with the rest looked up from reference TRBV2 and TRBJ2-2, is EPEVTQTPSHQVTQMGQEVILRCVPISNHLYFYWYRQILGQKVEFLVSFYNNEISEKSEIFDDQFSVERPDGSNFTLKIRSTKLEDSAMYFCASSETGAGELFFGEGSRLTVL.

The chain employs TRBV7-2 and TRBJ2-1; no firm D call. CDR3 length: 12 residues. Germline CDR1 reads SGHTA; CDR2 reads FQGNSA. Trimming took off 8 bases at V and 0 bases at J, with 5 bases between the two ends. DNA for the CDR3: TGTGCCAGCGCGAGCTCCTACAATGAGCAGTTCTTC. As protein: CASASSYNEQFF.

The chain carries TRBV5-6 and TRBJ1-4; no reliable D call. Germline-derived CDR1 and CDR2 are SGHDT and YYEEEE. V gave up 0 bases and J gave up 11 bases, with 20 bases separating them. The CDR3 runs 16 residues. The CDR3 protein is CASSLVGAATPRKLFF. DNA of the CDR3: TGTGCCAGCAGCTTGGTAGGCGCAGCAACCCCTAGGAAACTGTTTTTT.

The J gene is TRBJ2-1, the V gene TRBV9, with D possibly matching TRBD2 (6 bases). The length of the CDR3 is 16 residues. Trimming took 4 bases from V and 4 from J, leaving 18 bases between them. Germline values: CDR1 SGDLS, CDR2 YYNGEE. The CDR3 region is CASSSMTRLVYNEQFF. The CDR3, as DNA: TGTGCCAGCAGCTCCATGACTAGGCTAGTATACAATGAGCAGTTCTTC.

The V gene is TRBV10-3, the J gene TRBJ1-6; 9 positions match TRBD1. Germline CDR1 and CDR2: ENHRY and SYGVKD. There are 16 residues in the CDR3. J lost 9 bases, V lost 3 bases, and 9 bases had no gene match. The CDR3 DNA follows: TGTGCCATCAGTGATTCTGGACAGGGGAATGGTTCACCCCTCCACTTT. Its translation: CAISDSGQGNGSPLHF.

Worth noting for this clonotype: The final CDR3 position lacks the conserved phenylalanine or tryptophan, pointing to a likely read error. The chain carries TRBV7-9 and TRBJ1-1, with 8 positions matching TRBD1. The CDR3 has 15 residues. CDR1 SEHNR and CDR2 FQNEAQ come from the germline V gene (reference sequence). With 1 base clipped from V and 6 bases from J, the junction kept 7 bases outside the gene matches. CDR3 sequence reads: CASSLGDRGGPEAFL. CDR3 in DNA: TGTGCCAGCAGCTTAGGCGACAGGGGAGGCCCTGAAGCTTTCCTT.

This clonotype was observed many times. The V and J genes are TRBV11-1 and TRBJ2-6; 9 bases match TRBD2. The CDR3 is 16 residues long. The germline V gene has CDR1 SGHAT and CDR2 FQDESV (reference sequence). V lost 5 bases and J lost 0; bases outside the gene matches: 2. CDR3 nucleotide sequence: TGTGCCAGCAGCGAGACTAGCGGCTCTGGGGCCAACGTCCTGACTTTC. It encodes CASSETSGSGANVLTF.

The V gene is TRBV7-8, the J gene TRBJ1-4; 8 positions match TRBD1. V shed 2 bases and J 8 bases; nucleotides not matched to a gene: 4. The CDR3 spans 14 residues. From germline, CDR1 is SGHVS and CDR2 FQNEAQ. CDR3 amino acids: CASSLLTGAEKLFF. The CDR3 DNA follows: TGTGCCAGCAGCTTATTGACAGGGGCGGAAAAACTGTTTTTT.

The CDR3 loop reads CASSQKAQYF. CDR3 sequence (DNA): TGCGCCAGCAGCCAGAAGGCCCAGTACTTC. The J gene is TRBJ2-5, the V gene TRBV4-1; D remains unclear. The V end lost 3 bases, the J end lost 9 bases, and 5 bases lay between the germline ends. The CDR3 extends over 10 amino acids. Germline loops: CDR1 MGHRA, CDR2 YSYEKL.

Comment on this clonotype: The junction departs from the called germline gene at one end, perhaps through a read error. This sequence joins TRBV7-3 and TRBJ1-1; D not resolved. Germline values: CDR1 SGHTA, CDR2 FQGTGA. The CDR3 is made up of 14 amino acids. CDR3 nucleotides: TGTGCCAGCAGCTCCCAAGGAGTGCAGACCGAGCAATTTTTT. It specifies CASSSQGVQTEQFF. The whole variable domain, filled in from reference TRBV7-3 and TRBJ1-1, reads GAGVSQTPSNKVTEKGKYVELRCDPISGHTALYWYRQSLGQGPEFLIYFQGTGAADDSGLPNDRFFAVRPEGSVSTLKIQRTERGDSAVYLCASSSQGVQTEQFFGQGTRLTVV.

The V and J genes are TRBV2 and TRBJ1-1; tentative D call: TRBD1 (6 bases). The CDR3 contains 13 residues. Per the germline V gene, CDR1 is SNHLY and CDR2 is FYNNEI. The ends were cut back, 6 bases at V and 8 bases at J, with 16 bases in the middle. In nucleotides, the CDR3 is TGTGCCAGCAGCGCTGCCTTGGGGGCAGAAGCTTTCTTT. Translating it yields CASSAALGAEAFF.

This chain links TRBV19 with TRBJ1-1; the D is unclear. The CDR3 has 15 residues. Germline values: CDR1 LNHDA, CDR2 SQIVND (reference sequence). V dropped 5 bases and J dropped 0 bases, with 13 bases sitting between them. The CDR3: CASSALGGLNTEAFF. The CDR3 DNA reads TGTGCCAGTAGTGCTTTGGGAGGGCTGAACACTGAAGCTTTCTTT. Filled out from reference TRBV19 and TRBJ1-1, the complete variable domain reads DGGITQSPKYLFRKEGQNVTLSCEQNLNHDAMYWYRQDPGQGLRLIYYSQIVNDFQKGDIAEGYSVSREKKESFPLTVTSAQKNPTAFYLCASSALGGLNTEAFFGQGTRLTVV.

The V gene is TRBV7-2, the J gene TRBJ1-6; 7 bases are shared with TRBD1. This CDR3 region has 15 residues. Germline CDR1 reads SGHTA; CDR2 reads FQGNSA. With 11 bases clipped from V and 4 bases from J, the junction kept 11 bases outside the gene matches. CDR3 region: CAGRDRTNYNSPLHF. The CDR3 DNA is TGTGCCGGCCGGGACAGAACCAATTATAATTCACCCCTCCACTTT. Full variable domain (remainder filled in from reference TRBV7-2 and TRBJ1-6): GAGVSQSPSNKVTEKGKDVELRCDPISGHTALYWYRQSLGQGLEFLIYFQGNSAPDKSGLPSDRFSAERTGGSVSTLTIQRTQQEDSAVYLCAGRDRTNYNSPLHFGNGTRLTVT.

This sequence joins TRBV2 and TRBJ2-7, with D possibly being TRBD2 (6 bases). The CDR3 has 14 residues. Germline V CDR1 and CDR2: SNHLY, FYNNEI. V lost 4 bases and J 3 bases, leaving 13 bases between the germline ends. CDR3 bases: TGTGCCAGCAGTGTAGGGGCGGGGATCTACGAGCAGTACTTC. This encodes CASSVGAGIYEQYF.

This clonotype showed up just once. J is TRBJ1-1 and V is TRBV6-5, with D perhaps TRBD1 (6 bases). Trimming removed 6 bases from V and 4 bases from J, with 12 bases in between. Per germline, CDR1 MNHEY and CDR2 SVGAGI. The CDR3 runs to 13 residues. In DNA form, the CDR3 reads TGTGCCAGCAGACAGGGCTCTGGCACTGAAGCTTTCTTT. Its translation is CASRQGSGTEAFF.

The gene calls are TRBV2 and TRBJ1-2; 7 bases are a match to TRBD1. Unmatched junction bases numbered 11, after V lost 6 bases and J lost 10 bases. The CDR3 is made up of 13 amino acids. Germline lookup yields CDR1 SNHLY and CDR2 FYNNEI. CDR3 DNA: TGTGCCAGCAGCGTGACAGGGTTCGGAGACTACACCTTC. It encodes CASSVTGFGDYTF.

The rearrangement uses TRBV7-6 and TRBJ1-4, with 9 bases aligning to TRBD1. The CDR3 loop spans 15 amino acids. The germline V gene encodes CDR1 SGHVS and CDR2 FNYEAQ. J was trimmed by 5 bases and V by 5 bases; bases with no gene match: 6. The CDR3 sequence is CASSAGQGGNEKLFF. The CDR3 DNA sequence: TGTGCCAGCAGCGCGGGACAGGGTGGAAATGAAAAACTGTTTTTT.

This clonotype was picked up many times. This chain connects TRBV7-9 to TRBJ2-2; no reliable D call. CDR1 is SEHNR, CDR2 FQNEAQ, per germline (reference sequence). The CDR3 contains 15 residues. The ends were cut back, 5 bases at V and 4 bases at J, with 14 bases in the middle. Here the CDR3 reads CASSLTAEPTGELFF. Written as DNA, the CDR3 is TGTGCCAGCAGCCTGACGGCAGAGCCCACCGGGGAGCTGTTTTTT.

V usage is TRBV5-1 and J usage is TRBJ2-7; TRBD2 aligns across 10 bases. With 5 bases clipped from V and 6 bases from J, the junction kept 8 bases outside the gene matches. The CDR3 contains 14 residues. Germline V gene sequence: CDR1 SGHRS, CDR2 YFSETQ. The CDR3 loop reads CASRRSGGEGEQYF. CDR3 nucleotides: TGCGCCAGCAGACGGAGCGGGGGGGAGGGCGAGCAGTACTTC. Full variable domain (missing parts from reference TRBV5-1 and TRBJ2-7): KAGVTQTPRYLIKTRGQQVTLSCSPISGHRSVSWYQQTPGQGLQFLFEYFSETQRNKGNFPGRFSGRQFSNSRSEMNVSTLELGDSALYLCASRRSGGEGEQYFGPGTRLTVT.